This TCR beta chain was profiled in a study of patients and donors after allogeneic stem cell transplantation. Germline V CDR1 and CDR2: LGHNA, YNFKEQ. The CDR3 length is 14 residues. V was clipped by 4 bases and J by 2 bases, with 12 bases between them. One entry per CDR3 protein, called by TCRdb with MiXCR from the RT-PCR reads. The repertoire holds about 24,000 distinct CDR3 sequences, with roughly two fifths as singletons. Specimen: blood, either unsorted or a sorted T cell fraction (not recorded which). J is TRBJ2-7 and V is TRBV4-2; no definite D call. This sequence was found in a human donor who was either an allogeneic HSCT recipient or a stem cell or donor lymphocyte infusion donor (not recorded which). It is not recorded whose cells these are; they may come from a transplant donor. The CDR3 loop is CASSPTQQTYEQYF. The CDR3, as DNA: TGTGCCAGCAGCCCTACCCAGCAGACCTACGAGCAGTACTTC.